This T cell receptor beta chain was documented in a study of CD8 T cells in Susac syndrome (dated by TCRdb to about 2019). Looking at the study overall: Repertoire sequencing was used to test whether CD8+ T cell activation and differentiation in Susac syndrome was antigen driven. The study compared CD8+ T cell repertoire clonality among 12 healthy donors, roughly 14 Susac syndrome patients and around 16 multiple sclerosis patients. General study outcomes and caveats: The TCR sequencing and HLA analysis was acknowledged to have included a relatively small number of individuals.

Peripheral blood CD8+ and CD4+ T cells from healthy donors, Susac syndrome patients and multiple sclerosis patients were profiled using high-throughput TCR beta sequencing. Multiple sclerosis controls were treatment-naive patients with stable or active relapsing-remitting disease fulfilling revised McDonald criteria. CD8+ TEMRA cells were enriched by FACS, while bulk CD8+ and CD4+ T cells were purified by magnetic negative isolation. Blood was drawn into EDTA tubes, processed within 24 hours, and PBMCs were isolated by density gradient centrifugation. PBMCs intended for TCR sequencing were cryopreserved in liquid nitrogen and thawed later in a water bath at 37 degrees C. The sorted or isolated CD4+, CD8+ and CD8+ TEMRA cells reached a purity of at least 90%. With respect to this clonotype: Its cognate antigen has yet to be identified. No quality values exist for individual bases; no much larger clone is one base distant.

RNA was extracted using the RNeasy kit, and roughly 0.5 to 1 microgram was reverse transcribed with random hexamers. The immunoSEQ multiplex PCR assay, covering 54 Vbeta and 13 Jbeta segments, was used to amplify TCR beta CDR3 regions. PCR amplification bias was corrected using a synthetic template baseline for primer optimization and computational correction. On the authors' methods: Reads were annotated to V, D and J genes according to IMGT and were analyzed with immunoSEQ Analyzer, with only productive sequences retained. To calculate clonality, Shannon entropy was normalized by log2 of the number of productive unique sequences and then subtracted from one. Public and private clones were assessed among the 100 most prevalent clones of each patient and control. Clones were defined as Susac-specific when absent from the healthy and MS cohorts, from 1,000 to 1,100 published viral clones and from other ImmuneACCESS disease sequences. The raw public data were reprocessed by TCRdb itself: fastp quality trimming at Q25, MiXCR clonotype calling, in-frame beta chains only. Each entry is one CDR3 protein sequence, shown with its most common DNA and genes. The V and J calls reflect TCRdb's pipeline rather than the authors' work. This sample has around 190,000 distinct CDR3 sequences in its table, and approximately 95% of those were observed once. About 0.15% of the sample is in the top ten clones.

The clonotype was recovered from a human donor with multiple sclerosis. The sequenced sample consisted of CD8+ T cells from PBMCs.

The DNA is as follows: TGCAGCGTTGAAGTTCCAGGGGGTTACTATGGCTACACCTTC. The resulting protein is CSVEVPGGYYGYTF. The receptor chain draws on TRBV29-1 and TRBJ1-2, and 7 bases in between align with TRBD1. V lost 1 base and J lost 3 bases, and the count of bases not matched to a germline gene is 5. The cysteine opens and the phenylalanine closes a CDR3 of 14 amino acids. Of the read, only the CDR3 DNA is kept; its 42 bases are in frame from base 1. Taken from the germline V gene, the CDR1 and CDR2 loops are SQVTM and ANQGSEA.